This T cell receptor beta chain was identified during a study of T cell responses to AZD1222 COVID-19 vaccine. Overall study results and limits: Reports say nearly half of spike-specific TCRs go after unmutated variant regions. CD4 TCRs associated with vaccination spanned spike, dominating at 160-218 and 743-854. Donors in the cohort were predominantly white British and more often female, and clonal diversity was possibly underestimated.

As concerns this clone: No antigen is known for it.

Produced via immunoSEQ multiplex PCR; TCRdb's table is partial and in-frame only. Seen here are tens of thousands of clones, 87% observed once, and the top ten hold roughly 12%. This sequence originates from an adult who received the AZD1222 COVID-19 vaccine. The specimen was peripheral blood, collected 28 days after the second AZD1222 dose.

The CDR3 region has the DNA TGCGCCAGCAGCTTGGCGGTGACCTCAACTAATGAAAAACTGTTTTTT. Its protein is CASSLAVTSTNEKLFF. The chain joins TRBV5-1 to TRBJ1-4; unclear D gene. Germline V gene lookup returns CDR1 SGHRS and CDR2 YFSETQ. This CDR3 has 16 amino acids. Trimming shortened V by 0 bases and J by 0 bases, and 9 bases separated the two germline ends.